This passage covers 18 T cell receptor beta chains from one sample sequenced in a study of T cells in Graves' hyperthyroidism and ophthalmopathy. Amplification targeted TCR beta CDR3 regions from RNA transcripts. With the HTBI primer set, the TCR CDR3 went through a first round of RT-PCR. One entry per CDR3 protein, called by TCRdb with MiXCR from the multiplex PCR reads. This sample yields about 740,000 distinct CDR3 sequences, of which around 15% are seen a single time; roughly 10% belongs to the top ten. Sequencing was carried out using blood. Source of these receptors: a woman aged 18 to 35 with Graves' hyperthyroidism.

This clonotype was observed a handful of times. The chain recombines TRBV6-1 with TRBJ2-7; D is ambiguous. Germline V gene lookup returns CDR1 MNHNS and CDR2 SASEGT. This CDR3 spans 15 amino acids. V dropped 6 bases and J dropped 5 bases, with 20 bases sitting between them. This chain's CDR3 is CASSQHDTQFDEQYF. CDR3 sequence (DNA): TGTGCCAGCAGCCAACACGACACCCAATTCGACGAGCAGTACTTC.

As for this clonotype: This may be a read error: a much more frequent sequence differs by one nucleotide. J is TRBJ2-5 and V is TRBV30; 8 bases agree with TRBD2. Losses at the gene ends were 2 bases for V and 7 bases for J; bases not matched to a gene: 12. This CDR3 spans 15 amino acids. Germline V gene data show CDR1 as GTSNPN and CDR2 as SVGIG (reference sequence). CDR3 sequence (DNA): TGTGCCTGGAGTCTAGGGACTAGTTTCAAAGGGACCCAGTACTTC. Translating gives CAWSLGTSFKGTQYF.

V usage is TRBV13 and J usage is TRBJ2-4, with 8 bases aligning to TRBD1. The CDR3 contains 17 residues. V shed 3 bases and J 1 base; nucleotides not matched to a gene: 8. The germline CDR1 and CDR2 sequences are PRHDT and FYEKMQ (reference sequence). The CDR3 DNA is TGTGCCAGCAGCTTGGATCTGGACAGGGTGGCCAAAAACATTCAGTACTTC. Protein product: CASSLDLDRVAKNIQYF.

Ten or more counts support this clonotype. The chain recombines TRBV20-1 with TRBJ2-1; 15 bases align to TRBD2. Germline V lookup: CDR1 DFQATT, CDR2 SNEGSKA (reference sequence). CDR3 size: 15 residues. V shed 4 bases, J shed 7 bases, and the junction held 5 bases outside the gene matches. DNA of the CDR3: TGCAGTGCTAAGGGGACTAGCGGGAGGAGAAATGAGCAGTTCTTC. Protein product: CSAKGTSGRRNEQFF.

This chain uses TRBV13 with TRBJ1-1; 7 bases are a match to TRBD1. With V trimmed by 5 bases and J by 2 bases, 5 bases remained unmatched. This CDR3 has 14 residues. Germline values: CDR1 PRHDT, CDR2 FYEKMQ (reference sequence). This CDR3 is CASSPDRENTEAFF. The CDR3 bases are TGTGCCAGCAGCCCCGACAGGGAAAACACTGAAGCTTTCTTT.

This clonotype was recorded many times. J is TRBJ2-7 and V is TRBV5-6, with TRBD1 identical over 12 bases. Losses at the gene ends were 0 bases for V and 2 bases for J; bases not matched to a gene: 15. CDR3 length equals 20 residues. Germline loops: CDR1 SGHDT, CDR2 YYEEEE. The CDR3, as DNA: TGTGCCAGCAGCTTGGAGGGGAGGGACAGGGGGCGACATCTTCCCTACGAGCAGTACTTC. This encodes CASSLEGRDRGRHLPYEQYF.

This clonotype was recorded many times. The J gene is TRBJ1-2, the V gene TRBV12-3 or TRBV12-4; TRBD1 is a possible D gene (6 bases). Between the trimmed V and J ends, which lost 2 bases and 6 bases, there was a span of 13 bases. The length of the CDR3 is 14 residues. In DNA form, the CDR3 reads TGTGCCAGCAGTTTAAGGCGAACAGGGCATGGCTACACCTTC. Residues: CASSLRRTGHGYTF.

The chain joins TRBV29-1 to TRBJ2-1; D is ambiguous. The CDR3 runs to 13 residues. From germline, CDR1 is SQVTM and CDR2 ANQGSEA. V gave up 3 bases and J gave up 6 bases, with 12 bases separating them. The CDR3 DNA reads TGCAGCGTTGAGGTGCAAATCCCCAATGAGCAGTTCTTC. This codes for CSVEVQIPNEQFF.

This clonotype occurred a few times. The chain is built from TRBV19 and TRBJ1-1; 10 nucleotides align to TRBD1. This CDR3 is 15 amino acids long. The V segment lost 10 bases and the J segment 5 bases; nucleotides outside the gene matches: 13. The germline V gene encodes CDR1 LNHDA and CDR2 SQIVND (reference sequence). The DNA for the CDR3 is TGTGCCACCACTAGGTATGGGACAGGGGAGACTGAAGCTTTCTTT. It yields the protein CATTRYGTGETEAFF.

This clonotype came up a few times. CDR3 in amino acids: CASRATGVGEKLFF. The CDR3 nucleotides read TGTGCCAGCAGAGCCACAGGGGTGGGGGAAAAACTGTTTTTT. V and J are TRBV2 and TRBJ1-4; the match to TRBD1 covers 7 bases. The J segment lost 8 bases and the V segment lost 6 bases, leaving 9 bases of the junction unmatched. The CDR3 totals 14 residues. Per germline, CDR1 SNHLY and CDR2 FYNNEI.

This clonotype was found a few times. The chain couples TRBV9 to TRBJ1-2, with a weak D call TRBD1 (5 bases). The V gene's germline CDR1 is SGDLS and CDR2 YYNGEE. With 2 bases removed from V and 7 bases from J, the gap between germline ends came to 12 bases. The CDR3 is 13 amino acids. The CDR3 loop reads CASSVGAGPGYTF. The CDR3 DNA sequence: TGTGCCAGCAGCGTCGGGGCAGGGCCTGGCTACACCTTC.

This clonotype was seen a handful of times. This chain joins TRBV5-1 and TRBJ2-5; TRBD2 is a possible D gene (6 bases). V lost 5 bases to trimming and J lost 5 bases, with 13 bases between them. Germline V gene data show CDR1 as SGHRS and CDR2 as YFSETQ. The CDR3 sequence is 13 residues long. The CDR3 loop reads CASRPGVEETQYF. Written as DNA, the CDR3 is TGCGCCAGCAGACCGGGGGTGGAGGAGACCCAGTACTTC.

The chain couples TRBV20-1 to TRBJ2-1; 8 nucleotides match TRBD1. J lost 8 bases, V lost 2 bases, and 5 bases had no gene match. This CDR3 is 13 amino acids long. Germline lookup yields CDR1 DFQATT and CDR2 SNEGSKA (reference sequence). CDR3 protein: CSARTWTGHEQFF. In nucleotides, the CDR3 is TGCAGTGCTAGAACCTGGACAGGGCATGAGCAGTTCTTC.

The rearrangement uses TRBV19 and TRBJ1-2, with 8 bases identical to TRBD1. The CDR3 runs 13 residues. Germline V gene lookup returns CDR1 LNHDA and CDR2 SQIVND (reference sequence). V was pared by 10 bases and J by 1 base, with 5 bases of the junction left unmatched. The CDR3 DNA reads TGTGCCACCGGGGACAGGCGTAACTATGGCTACACCTTC. Translated: CATGDRRNYGYTF.

This clonotype turned up a few times. V and J are TRBV27 and TRBJ1-1; TRBD1 aligns across 8 bases. Germline trimming cut 0 bases from V and 7 bases from J; bases unmatched to any gene: 7. Per the germline V gene, CDR1 is MNHEY and CDR2 is SMNVEV (reference sequence). This CDR3 has 15 residues. CDR3 sequence reads: CASSLSRTGGLEAFF. The CDR3 DNA follows: TGTGCCAGCAGTTTATCGAGAACAGGGGGGCTTGAAGCTTTCTTT.

This clonotype was seen a few times. This rearrangement joins TRBV20-1 to TRBJ2-1; the D gene is possibly TRBD2 (6 bases). V lost 6 bases and J 3 bases, leaving 15 bases between the germline ends. There are 14 residues in the CDR3. Germline V lookup: CDR1 DFQATT, CDR2 SNEGSKA (reference sequence). The CDR3 protein is CSAPGGPRYNEQFF. The CDR3 DNA sequence: TGCAGTGCCCCCGGGGGTCCTCGCTACAATGAGCAGTTCTTC.

The rearrangement links TRBV10-1 to TRBJ2-3; D unclear. The length of the CDR3 is 11 residues. Germline V gene lookup returns CDR1 WNHNN and CDR2 SYGVQD (reference sequence). Trimming left V 3 bases short and J 7 bases short, with 5 bases between. The DNA of the CDR3 is TGCGCCAGCAGTGAATCGTATACGCAGTATTTT. Residues: CASSESYTQYF.

Ten or more counts support this clonotype. The rearrangement joins TRBV20-1 to TRBJ1-1, with D unclear. Germline-derived CDR1 and CDR2 are DFQATT and SNEGSKA (reference sequence). The CDR3 extends over 9 amino acids. V shed 7 bases and J shed 9 bases, with 9 bases lying between them. The CDR3 region is CSVKDQAFF. The CDR3 DNA is TGCAGTGTTAAGGACCAAGCTTTCTTT.